The next 22 T cell receptor beta chains were all read from a single sample in a study of T cells in Graves' hyperthyroidism and ophthalmopathy. Using RNA transcripts as the source, TCR beta CDR3 regions were amplified. The study used the HTBI primer set for a first-round RT-PCR of the TCR CDR3. One entry per CDR3 protein results from TCRdb running MiXCR on the multiplex PCR reads. The sample has around 500,000 distinct CDR3 sequences, roughly 22% seen once; the top ten hold roughly 49%. Material for sequencing was blood. The origin of the receptors is a woman in her seventies with Graves' ophthalmopathy.

This clonotype has more than one count but fewer than ten. The chain carries TRBV5-5 and TRBJ2-5; D tentatively fits TRBD1 or TRBD2 (6 bases each). V gave up 4 bases and J gave up 5 bases, with 18 bases separating them. The CDR3 is made up of 15 amino acids. Germline CDR1 SGHKS, CDR2 YYEKEE (reference sequence). CDR3 DNA sequence: TGTGCCAGCAGCCCCCGGGGGCAGGTCGGCGAGACCCAGTACTTC. Residues: CASSPRGQVGETQYF.

There are a few counts of this clonotype. The chain employs TRBV7-2 and TRBJ1-1; D remains unclear. V lost 5 bases and J lost 4, with 20 bases in between. CDR1 SGHTA and CDR2 FQGNSA come from the germline V gene. The CDR3 is 16 amino acids. CDR3 sequence reads: CASSGRGGFSVTEAFF. As DNA, the CDR3 is TGTGCCAGCAGCGGTCGTGGAGGTTTTTCGGTCACTGAAGCTTTCTTT.

This clonotype was recorded at least ten times. The chain is built from TRBV7-2 and TRBJ2-7, with 10 bases fitting TRBD2. Per the germline V gene, CDR1 is SGHTA and CDR2 is FQGNSA. With V trimmed by 0 bases and J by 2 bases, 1 base remained unmatched. This CDR3 contains 15 residues. The CDR3 DNA reads TGTGCCAGCAGCTTAGCCCTAGCGGGAGCCTACGAGCAGTACTTC. Protein: CASSLALAGAYEQYF. Full variable domain (remainder filled in from reference TRBV7-2 and TRBJ2-7): GAGVSQSPSNKVTEKGKDVELRCDPISGHTALYWYRQSLGQGLEFLIYFQGNSAPDKSGLPSDRFSAERTGGSVSTLTIQRTQQEDSAVYLCASSLALAGAYEQYFGPGTRLTVT.

This clonotype has a handful of counts. J is TRBJ1-6 and V is TRBV12-3 or TRBV12-4; D ambiguous. There are 13 residues in the CDR3. The ends were cut back, 3 bases at V and 8 bases at J, with 8 bases in the middle. The CDR3 protein is CASSFIGDSPLHF. CDR3 nucleotides: TGTGCCAGCAGTTTTATTGGGGATTCACCCCTCCACTTT.

This clonotype showed up just a few times. This chain connects TRBV4-1 to TRBJ2-1; D remains ambiguous. Germline V gene lookup returns CDR1 MGHRA and CDR2 YSYEKL. CDR3 length: 15 residues. V lost 1 base to trimming and J lost 4 bases, with 11 bases between them. In DNA, the CDR3 is TGCGCCAGCAGCCAAGCCCCCAACCCTTACAATGAGCAGTTCTTC. As protein: CASSQAPNPYNEQFF.

V gene TRBV11-2 combines with J gene TRBJ2-5; D may be TRBD2 (6 bases). This CDR3 has 17 residues. Germline-derived CDR1 and CDR2 are SGHAT and FQNNGV. Trimming left V 4 bases short and J 5 bases short, with 23 bases between. CDR3 nucleotide sequence: TGTGCCAGCAGCTCGGGAAAAGCGGGTAGGAGTCGGGAGACCCAGTACTTC. Encoded protein: CASSSGKAGRSRETQYF.

Many counts were recorded for this clonotype. The V call is TRBV2, the J call TRBJ2-3; no clear D gene. Trimming took off 1 base at V and 5 bases at J, with 10 bases between the two ends. From germline, CDR1 is SNHLY and CDR2 FYNNEI. CDR3 length equals 14 residues. The CDR3 is CASSEGGGKDTQYF. The CDR3 coding sequence is TGTGCCAGCAGTGAAGGTGGTGGAAAAGATACGCAGTATTTT.

V and J are TRBV7-9 and TRBJ2-1; tentative D call: TRBD2 (6 bases). The CDR3 contains 15 residues. Germline CDR1 SEHNR, CDR2 FQNEAQ (reference sequence). V lost 3 bases and J 5 bases, leaving 14 bases between the germline ends. The CDR3 DNA reads TGTGCCAGCAGCTTCCGCGGGATATCGGACAATGAGCAGTTCTTC. It codes for CASSFRGISDNEQFF.

The V call is TRBV6-1, the J call TRBJ2-2; 8 nucleotides line up with TRBD2. The germline V gene encodes CDR1 MNHNS and CDR2 SASEGT. V shed 7 bases, J shed 13 bases, and the junction held 8 bases outside the gene matches. The CDR3 contains 12 residues. The chain's CDR3 is CASIGLALGLFF. CDR3 nucleotides: TGTGCCAGCATCGGACTAGCTTTGGGGCTGTTTTTT.

This clonotype was detected a few times. CDR3 nucleotides: TGCAGTGCTAGTTTGGATCCGAGCTATGGCTACACCTTC. Amino acids: CSASLDPSYGYTF. This rearrangement joins TRBV20-1 to TRBJ1-2, with D hard to call. The CDR3 is made up of 13 amino acids. Germline CDR1 and CDR2: DFQATT and SNEGSKA (reference sequence). The germline V and J ends were trimmed by 3 bases and 4 bases, with 12 bases remaining between them.

This clonotype was observed at least ten times. This chain links TRBV12-3 or TRBV12-4 with TRBJ1-5; unclear D gene. The CDR3 is 12 residues long. V was cut by 6 bases and J by 9 bases, with 12 bases left in between. CDR3: CASSGDKGPQHF. Here the CDR3 DNA reads TGTGCCAGCAGCGGTGACAAGGGGCCCCAGCATTTT.

The rearrangement uses TRBV7-2 and TRBJ1-1; D call uncertain. V lost 5 bases to trimming and J lost 2 bases, with 12 bases between them. CDR1 SGHTA and CDR2 FQGNSA come from the germline V gene. The CDR3 is 14 amino acids. The DNA for the CDR3 is TGTGCCAGCAGCCGGTTTCAACTTAACACTGAAGCTTTCTTT. This encodes CASSRFQLNTEAFF.

This clonotype was seen only a few times. The chain is built from TRBV24-1 and TRBJ2-3; 7 bases line up with TRBD1. Germline V CDR1 and CDR2: KGHDR, SFDVKD. This CDR3 has 16 amino acids. Trimming removed 4 bases from V and 1 base from J; junction bases left unmatched: 7. CDR3 sequence (DNA): TGTGCCACCAGTGACCTACAGGGGTCGGGCACAGATACGCAGTATTTT. It codes for CATSDLQGSGTDTQYF.

CDR3 sequence: CASSVTDSDTQYF. The DNA for the CDR3 is TGTGCCAGCAGCGTAACAGACTCAGATACGCAGTATTTT. This rearrangement joins TRBV5-5 to TRBJ2-3; D remains unclear. This CDR3 is built from 13 residues. Trimming stripped 4 bases from V and 4 bases from J, with 10 bases between. From germline, CDR1 is SGHKS and CDR2 YYEKEE (reference sequence).

This clonotype was seen a few times. V and J are TRBV3-1 and TRBJ2-1; D remains ambiguous. CDR1 and CDR2 from the germline V gene are LGHDT and YNNKEL (reference sequence). V gave up 1 base and J gave up 10 bases, with 5 bases separating them. The CDR3 is 11 amino acids. CDR3 protein: CASSQVWEQFF. The CDR3 nucleotides are TGTGCCAGCAGCCAAGTATGGGAGCAGTTCTTC.

This clonotype was seen a single time. Here the CDR3 DNA reads TGTGCCATCGGGGACAACTATGGCTACACCTTC. Amino acids: CAIGDNYGYTF. This chain uses TRBV10-3 with TRBJ1-2; D is perhaps TRBD1 (5 bases). V lost 8 bases, J lost 2 bases, and 6 bases lay in between. The CDR3 has 11 amino acids. Germline V lookup: CDR1 ENHRY, CDR2 SYGVKD.

This chain links TRBV15 with TRBJ2-5, with D possibly matching TRBD1 (6 bases). The CDR3 has 14 amino acids. Germline CDR1 LNHNV, CDR2 YYDKDF (reference sequence). V was cut by 5 bases and J by 5 bases, with 15 bases left in between. For the CDR3, the DNA is TGTGCCACCAGCTCCGACAGGTTGGGGGAGACCCAGTACTTC. Residues: CATSSDRLGETQYF.

This clonotype showed up many times. The chain combines TRBV20-1 with TRBJ1-1; D is unresolved. The CDR3 totals 13 residues. Germline CDR1 DFQATT, CDR2 SNEGSKA (reference sequence). V was pared by 6 bases and J by 2 bases, with 13 bases between. The CDR3 spells CSAEEDPNTEAFF. Here the CDR3 DNA reads TGCAGTGCGGAGGAGGACCCAAACACTGAAGCTTTCTTT.

This clonotype was seen repeatedly, ten times or more. This chain links TRBV2 with TRBJ2-4; no definite D call. The V end lost 8 bases, the J end lost 0 bases, and 11 bases lay between the germline ends. The germline CDR1 and CDR2 sequences are SNHLY and FYNNEI. The CDR3 contains 14 residues. This chain's CDR3 is CASELQLAKNIQYF. The CDR3 region has the DNA TGTGCCAGCGAACTACAGCTAGCCAAAAACATTCAGTACTTC.

This chain joins TRBV5-1 and TRBJ2-5, with unresolved D. V was cut by 5 bases and J by 3 bases, with 14 bases left in between. Germline V CDR1 and CDR2: SGHRS, YFSETQ. The CDR3 extends over 14 amino acids. The DNA of the CDR3 is TGCGCCAGCAGGCCCCCGTCGGTGAAAGAGACCCAGTACTTC. Protein sequence: CASRPPSVKETQYF.

The chain is built from TRBV20-1 and TRBJ2-1, with 13 positions matching TRBD2. The CDR3 contains 15 residues. Looked up from germline, CDR1 is DFQATT and CDR2 is SNEGSKA (reference sequence). Trimming took 5 bases from V and 3 from J; bases not matched to a gene: 4. The CDR3 sequence: CSAAGLAGFYNEQFF. As DNA, the CDR3 is TGCAGTGCTGCGGGACTAGCGGGATTCTACAATGAGCAGTTCTTC.

This clonotype was counted a few times. This sequence joins TRBV6-6 and TRBJ2-3; no reliable D call. Per germline, CDR1 MNHNY and CDR2 SVGAGI (reference sequence). V lost 0 bases and J 0 bases, leaving 4 bases between the germline ends. The CDR3 consists of 14 residues. CDR3 in amino acids: CASSYSPSTDTQYF. DNA of the CDR3: TGTGCCAGCAGTTACTCTCCCAGCACAGATACGCAGTATTTT.